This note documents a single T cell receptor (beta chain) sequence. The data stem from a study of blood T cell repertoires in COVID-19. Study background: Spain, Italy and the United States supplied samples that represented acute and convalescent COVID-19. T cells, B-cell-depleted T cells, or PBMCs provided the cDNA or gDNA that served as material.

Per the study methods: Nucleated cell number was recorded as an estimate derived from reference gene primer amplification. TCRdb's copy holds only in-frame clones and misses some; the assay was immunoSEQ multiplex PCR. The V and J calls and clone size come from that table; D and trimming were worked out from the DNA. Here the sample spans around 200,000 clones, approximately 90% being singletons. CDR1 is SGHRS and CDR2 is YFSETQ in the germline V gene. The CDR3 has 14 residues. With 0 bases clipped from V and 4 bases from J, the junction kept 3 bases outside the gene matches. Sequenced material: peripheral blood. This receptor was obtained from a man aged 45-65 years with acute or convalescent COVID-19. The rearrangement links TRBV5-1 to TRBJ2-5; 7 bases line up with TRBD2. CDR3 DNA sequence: TGCGCCAGCAGCTTGGTCGGGGGGTCAGAGACCCAGTACTTC. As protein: CASSLVGGSETQYF. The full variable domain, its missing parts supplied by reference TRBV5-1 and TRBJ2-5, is KAGVTQTPRYLIKTRGQQVTLSCSPISGHRSVSWYQQTPGQGLQFLFEYFSETQRNKGNFPGRFSGRQFSNSRSEMNVSTLELGDSALYLCASSLVGGSETQYFGPGTRLLVL.